The 9 T cell receptor beta chains given below trace back to one sample, sequenced in a study of blood T cell repertoires in COVID-19 (dated by TCRdb to 2018 to 2020). Libraries were built with the immunoSEQ multiplex PCR assay. Not all clones reach the TCRdb copy of this immuneACCESS table, which keeps in-frame sequences only. Checked studies attribute under half of the gap to unresolved V genes and leave the rest unexplained. A total of about 200,000 clones appear in this sample, more than 80% of them only once. Around 8.4% of the sample comes from the top ten. Material: PBMCs or T cells enriched from blood (not recorded which). Receptor source: a woman between 18 and 29 years old who had recovered from COVID-19.

Written as DNA, the CDR3 is TGTGCCAGCAGTCCAGGGATGGAAGAGACCCAGTACTTC. Amino acids: CASSPGMEETQYF. This chain joins TRBV6-5 and TRBJ2-5; maybe TRBD1 (5 bases). The CDR3 consists of 13 residues. In germline, CDR1 is MNHEY, CDR2 SVGAGI. The V and J ends lost 5 bases and 3 bases respectively, with 10 bases between them.

The CDR3: CASEAQGKAFF. For the CDR3, the DNA is TGTGCCAGCGAAGCACAGGGGAAGGCTTTCTTT. V and J are TRBV2 and TRBJ1-1; 7 nucleotides agree with TRBD1. V shed 8 bases, J shed 11 bases, and the junction held 8 bases outside the gene matches. CDR3 length: 11 residues. Germline CDR1 reads SNHLY; CDR2 reads FYNNEI.

This chain joins TRBV3-1 (or the pseudogene TRBV3-2) and TRBJ2-2; tentatively, D is TRBD1 (6 bases). From germline, CDR1 is LGHDT and CDR2 YNNKEL (reference sequence). The V and J ends lost 0 bases and 7 bases respectively, with 15 bases between them. This CDR3 is built from 16 residues. In DNA, the CDR3 is TGTGCCAGCAGCCAAGATTTCGTCAGGGGCGGCGGGGAGCTGTTTTTT. Translation: CASSQDFVRGGGELFF.

This clone was detected only a few times. Other DNA sequences from this sample encode an identical CDR3 as well. The genes are TRBV5-1 and TRBJ1-3; 9 bases are shared with TRBD1. Germline-derived CDR1 and CDR2 are SGHRS and YFSETQ. This CDR3 is built from 16 residues. The junction had 2 bases not matched to a gene; V was cut back by 0 bases and J by 1 base. Here the CDR3 reads CASSLGTGVSGNTIYF. CDR3 in DNA: TGCGCCAGCAGCTTGGGGACAGGGGTATCTGGAAACACCATATATTTT.

The chain joins TRBV24-1 to TRBJ2-7; 7 nucleotides align to TRBD1. This CDR3 spans 15 amino acids. V dropped 4 bases and J dropped 5; count of bases not matched to a gene: 10. CDR1 and CDR2 (germline): KGHDR, SFDVKD. CDR3 region: CATSEGRQGFNEQYF. The CDR3, as DNA: TGTGCCACCAGTGAAGGAAGACAGGGCTTTAACGAGCAGTACTTC.

The chain couples TRBV29-1 to TRBJ2-7; D is possibly TRBD1 (6 bases). Germline loops: CDR1 SQVTM, CDR2 ANQGSEA. The V and J ends lost 6 bases and 4 bases respectively, with 19 bases between them. This CDR3 is built from 14 residues. The CDR3 reads CSVAAGVGMYEQYF. CDR3 in DNA: TGCAGCGTGGCTGCAGGGGTAGGGATGTACGAGCAGTACTTC.

This chain links TRBV5-1 with TRBJ1-2, with 9 bases fitting TRBD1. CDR1 is SGHRS and CDR2 is YFSETQ in the germline V gene. There are 18 residues in the CDR3. J lost 4 bases, V lost 3 bases, and 16 bases had no gene match. The CDR3 DNA sequence: TGCGCCAGCAGCTGGGGGGACAGGGATCCCTTCCCCTCCTATGGCTACACCTTC. It codes for CASSWGDRDPFPSYGYTF.

This chain joins TRBV6-5 and TRBJ2-7, with D tentatively TRBD2 (7 bases). CDR3 length equals 13 residues. The germline V gene encodes CDR1 MNHEY and CDR2 SVGAGI. The V and J ends lost 2 bases and 6 bases respectively, with 11 bases between them. CDR3 loop: CASSYGGAGEQYF. CDR3 coding DNA: TGTGCCAGCAGTTACGGGGGGGCGGGCGAGCAGTACTTC.

V gene TRBV4-1 combines with J gene TRBJ1-2; 10 bases are a match to TRBD1. After removal of 1 base from V and 0 bases from J, the junction contained 2 bases not matched to a gene. The germline V gene has CDR1 MGHRA and CDR2 YSYEKL. The length of the CDR3 is 16 residues. CDR3 protein: CASSQGQGAANYGYTF. The CDR3 nucleotides read TGCGCCAGCAGCCAAGGACAGGGGGCGGCTAACTATGGCTACACCTTC.